This TCR beta chain was sequenced during a study of technical replicates of blood from a handful of donors (TCRdb year 2017). The germline V gene yields SGHTA for CDR1 and FQGNSA for CDR2. Reading from cysteine to phenylalanine, the CDR3 counts 13 amino acids. Kept here is only the CDR3 DNA, which spans 39 bases and is read in frame from base 1. V gives up 1 base and J gives up 7 bases, and the segment between their germline ends measures 10 bases. The library came from the immunoSEQ multiplex PCR assay. Held by TCRdb, this immuneACCESS table contains in-frame sequences only and omits some clones. Under half of the omission traces to an unresolved V gene where checked; the cause of the rest is unknown. The sample data list some 62,000 clones, and more than 75% of these were observed just once. Roughly 5.6% of the sample is taken by the ten largest. Worth noting for this clone: The target of this receptor is not known. Base quality data are lacking; no much larger clone is found one base away.

The source is a human donor in good health. Some clones in this sample may be carry-over from other donors' samples. The sequenced material came from PBMCs. The chain is assembled from TRBV7-2 and TRBJ1-1; the D gene is unclear. The DNA sequence is as follows: TGTGCCAGCAGCTTAGGGACGGGATTTGAAGCTTTCTTT. Its amino acids are CASSLGTGFEAFF.